A selection of T cell receptor beta chains follows, all from one sample in a study of regulatory T cells in long-lasting Graves disease. TCRdb called the multiplex PCR reads again in MiXCR, with one record for every CDR3 protein. Of approximately 400,000 distinct CDR3 sequences listed, roughly a quarter are singletons. Material: peripheral blood mononuclear cells (PBMCs), obtained when the disease was refractory, from a patient treated with antithyroid drugs. Receptor source: a female donor with Graves disease. Each CDR3 is given with its conserved first and last residue. The D gene is left open where the match is weak. Not all rows give a size; the values are once, few, many and, for expanded clones, a class.

NA,few,TRBV20-1,TRBJ1-2,TGCAGTGCTAGAGAGGCCGGAGCTAACTATGGCTACACCTTC,CSAREAGANYGYTF
NA,NA,TRBV4-3,TRBJ2-2,TGCGCCAGCAGCCAAGAAAGTCAGAACACCGGGGAGCTGTTTTTT,CASSQESQNTGELFF
NA,NA,TRBV4-2,TRBJ2-1,TGTGCCAGCAGCCAAGATAGGTACGAGCGGGCGGCTGAGCAGTTCTTC,CASSQDRYERAAEQFF
NA,NA,TRBV29-1,TRBJ2-5,TGCAGCGTTGTGGGTAGGGACCGAATCCAAGAGACCCAGTACTTC,CSVVGRDRIQETQYF
NA,NA,TRBV5-1,TRBJ2-7,TGCGCCAGCAGCTTGGACCCGGGTCAAATCTACGAGCAGTACTTC,CASSLDPGQIYEQYF
TRBD1,few,TRBV7-2,TRBJ1-1,TGTGCCAGCAGCTTCGACAGGGGGCGTGATGAAGCTTTCTTT,CASSFDRGRDEAFF
NA,many,TRBV28,TRBJ1-2,TGTGCCAGCAGTTTGGAGGCGGATGGCTACACCTTC,CASSLEADGYTF
NA,many,TRBV30,TRBJ2-5,TGTGCCTGGAGTGAAGTTGCCAATGCGAAAGAGACCCAGTACTTC,CAWSEVANAKETQYF
NA,few,TRBV9,TRBJ1-4,TGTGCCAGCAGCGACCTGGACGGCGAGGAACTGTTTTTT,CASSDLDGEELFF
NA,few,TRBV10-3,TRBJ2-7,TGTGCCATCAGTGACCCATGGGGTGAAGGGGACACCAAAAACTACGAGCAGTACTTC,CAISDPWGEGDTKNYEQYF
NA,few,TRBV6-1,TRBJ2-6,TGTGCCAGCAGGGACTCACAGGGCTCTGGGGCCAACGTCCTGACTTTC,CASRDSQGSGANVLTF
NA,NA,TRBV20-1,TRBJ1-5,TGCAGTGCTGACAGGAGAAATCAGCCCCAGCATTTT,CSADRRNQPQHF
NA,few,TRBV7-9,TRBJ2-7,TGTGCCAGCAGCCACGAAGGCGGACCAACCCCCTACGAGCAGTACTTC,CASSHEGGPTPYEQYF
NA,many,TRBV12-3/TRBV12-4,TRBJ1-2,TGTGCCAGCAGTCCCCGCAAAGCAGGGATCGGCTACGGCTACACCTTC,CASSPRKAGIGYGYTF
NA,few,TRBV29-1,TRBJ1-2,TGCAGCGTTGAACGGCAGGGCGGCTATGGCTACACCTTC,CSVERQGGYGYTF
TRBD1,many,TRBV6-2/TRBV6-3,TRBJ1-1,TGTGCCAGCAGTTGGACAGGGGGGAACACTGAAGCTTTCTTT,CASSWTGGNTEAFF
NA,many,TRBV5-1,TRBJ1-1,TGTGCCAGCAGCTTACGCCCAGCCAACACTGAAGCTTTCTTT,CASSLRPANTEAFF
NA,NA,TRBV28,TRBJ2-4,TGTGCCAGCAGACCGGGACACCCGGGCATTCAGTACTTC,CASRPGHPGIQYF
NA,few,TRBV19,TRBJ1-5,TGTGCCAGTAGTATTAGTGGGCAGCCCCAGCATTTT,CASSISGQPQHF
TRBD2,NA,TRBV7-2,TRBJ2-7,TGTGCCAGCAGCTTCTCTAGCGGGGCCCCCTACGAGCAGTACTTC,CASSFSSGAPYEQYF
NA,many,TRBV6-1,TRBJ1-5,TGTGCCAGCAGGGACACGGAGGGAAGCAATCAGCCCCAGCATTTT,CASRDTEGSNQPQHF
TRBD1,many,TRBV2,TRBJ1-4,TGTGCCAGCCAGGGGGCAACTAATGAAAAACTGTTTTTT,CASQGATNEKLFF
NA,NA,TRBV28,TRBJ1-2,TGTGCCAGCAGTTTTATGGGGGGCAGTCGGCTCTTCTTC,CASSFMGGSRLFF
NA,NA,TRBV5-6,TRBJ1-5,TGTGCCAGCAGCTCCTCAGAAGACAGGCGCAATCAGCCCCAGCATTTT,CASSSSEDRRNQPQHF
NA,NA,TRBV6-2/TRBV6-3,TRBJ1-2,TGTGCCAGCAGTTACTCGAAACAGGTTGGGAACTATGGCTACACCTTC,CASSYSKQVGNYGYTF
NA,many,TRBV5-1,TRBJ1-2,TGCGCCAGCGGACCGAAAGCGGGGGCCGGCTACACCTTC,CASGPKAGAGYTF
TRBD2,many,TRBV6-1,TRBJ2-5,TGTGCCAGCAGAAGAGGACTAGCGGTCCAAGAGACCCAGTACTTC,CASRRGLAVQETQYF
NA,many,TRBV2,TRBJ1-2,TGTGCCAGCAGTGAACGGCCCGCTAGCTATGGCTACACCTTC,CASSERPASYGYTF
NA,many,TRBV6-5,TRBJ2-4,TGTGCCAGCAGTTTGGACAGTGGAGGATTTCAGTACTTC,CASSLDSGGFQYF
NA,NA,TRBV5-1,TRBJ2-2,TGCGCCAGCAGCTTGAAAAGCGGTCGAAAGAACACCGGGGAGCTGTTTTTT,CASSLKSGRKNTGELFF
NA,many,TRBV12-3/TRBV12-4,TRBJ2-7,TGTGCCAGCAGTTTTCCGGGGGCAGCCTACGAGCAGTACTTC,CASSFPGAAYEQYF
TRBD2,NA,TRBV5-6,TRBJ2-7,TGTGCCAGCAGCTTGGTTGGCCAGGGAGGGCGGTACGAGCAATACTTC,CASSLVGQGGRYEQYF
NA,few,TRBV29-1,TRBJ1-1,TGCAGCGTTTCACAGGGCGAAGCTTTCTTT,CSVSQGEAFF
NA,few,TRBV7-2,TRBJ1-5,TGTGCCAGCAGCTCAGGACGATTCGACCAGCCCCAGCATTTT,CASSSGRFDQPQHF
TRBD2,many,TRBV11-2,TRBJ2-7,TGTGCCAGCAGCTTAGATCTAGCGGGAAACTACGAGCAGTACTTC,CASSLDLAGNYEQYF
NA,many,TRBV27,TRBJ1-1,TGTGCCAGCAGTGTATCCACCGACACTGAAGCTTTCTTT,CASSVSTDTEAFF
TRBD2,many,TRBV12-3/TRBV12-4,TRBJ2-2,TGTGCCAGCAGACCCCGCCCGTTACTAGCGGCCGGGGGTATGACCGGGGAGCTGTTTTTT,CASRPRPLLAAGGMTGELFF
TRBD2,few,TRBV20-1,TRBJ2-5,TGCAGTGCTATCGGGACTAGCGGGGTACAAGAGACCCAGTACTTC,CSAIGTSGVQETQYF
TRBD1,many,TRBV29-1,TRBJ1-1,TGCAGCCTGACGGGACAGGTAGACACTGAAGCTTTCTTT,CSLTGQVDTEAFF
TRBD1,many,TRBV2,TRBJ1-5,TGTGCCAGCAGTCCAGGGGGCGATCAGCCCCAGCATTTT,CASSPGGDQPQHF
NA,NA,TRBV25-1,TRBJ2-1,TGTGCCAGCGGTGTCTACAATGAGCAGTTCTTC,CASGVYNEQFF
NA,NA,TRBV30,TRBJ2-1,TGTGCCCGGAGTCACAACAATGAGCAGTTCTTC,CARSHNNEQFF
NA,many,TRBV7-9,TRBJ1-2,TGTGCCAGCTTGGGCAAGGTCGGGGGAGGCTATGGCTACACCTTC,CASLGKVGGGYGYTF
NA,few,TRBV29-1,TRBJ1-3,TGCAGCGCCCGCGGTGACTACTCTGGAAACACCATATATTTT,CSARGDYSGNTIYF
TRBD2,few,TRBV20-1,TRBJ2-1,TGCAGTGCTAGTCGACTAGCGGGAGGGGATGAGCAGTTCTTC,CSASRLAGGDEQFF
NA,many,TRBV7-2,TRBJ1-1,TGTGCCAGCAGCTTAGAGGGGTCAGCCACTGAAGCTTTCTTT,CASSLEGSATEAFF
TRBD1,many,TRBV28,TRBJ2-7,TGTGCCAGCAGTTCACGGACAGGGCCCTACGAGCAGTACTTC,CASSSRTGPYEQYF
TRBD2,NA,TRBV28,TRBJ2-7,TGTGCCAGCCAGACTAGCGGGATCTACGAGCAGTACTTC,CASQTSGIYEQYF
TRBD2,few,TRBV20-1,TRBJ2-5,TGCAGTGCTGGGGGACTAGCGGGAGGAGAGCGGGGGGAGACCCAGTACTTC,CSAGGLAGGERGETQYF
NA,NA,TRBV4-3,TRBJ2-5,TGCGCCAGCAGCCAAGATTCTAGTGATCAAGAGACCCAGTACTTC,CASSQDSSDQETQYF
NA,few,TRBV12-3/TRBV12-4,TRBJ2-2,TGTGCCAGCACGGCGAACCCCACCGGGGAGCTGTTTTTT,CASTANPTGELFF
NA,many,TRBV12-3/TRBV12-4,TRBJ1-5,TGTGCCAGCAGTTTCAACAGGGTCGGTAATCAGCCCCAGCATTTT,CASSFNRVGNQPQHF
TRBD1,NA,TRBV28,TRBJ2-2,TGTGCCAGCAGTCCCGGACAGGGAGAGGCCACCGGGGAGCTGTTTTTT,CASSPGQGEATGELFF